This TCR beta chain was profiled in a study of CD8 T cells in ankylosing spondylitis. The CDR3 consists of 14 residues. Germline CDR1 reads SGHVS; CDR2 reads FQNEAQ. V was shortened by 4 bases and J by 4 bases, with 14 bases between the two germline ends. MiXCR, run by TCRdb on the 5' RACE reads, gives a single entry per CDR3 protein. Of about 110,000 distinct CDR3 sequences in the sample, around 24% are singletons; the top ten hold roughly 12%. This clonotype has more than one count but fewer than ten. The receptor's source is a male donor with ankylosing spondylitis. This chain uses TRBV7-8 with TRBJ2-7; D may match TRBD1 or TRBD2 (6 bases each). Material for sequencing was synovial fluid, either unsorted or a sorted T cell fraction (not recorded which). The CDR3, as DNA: TGTGCCAGCAGCTCCGGAGGGGGGCAATACGAGCAGTACTTC. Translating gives CASSSGGGQYEQYF.